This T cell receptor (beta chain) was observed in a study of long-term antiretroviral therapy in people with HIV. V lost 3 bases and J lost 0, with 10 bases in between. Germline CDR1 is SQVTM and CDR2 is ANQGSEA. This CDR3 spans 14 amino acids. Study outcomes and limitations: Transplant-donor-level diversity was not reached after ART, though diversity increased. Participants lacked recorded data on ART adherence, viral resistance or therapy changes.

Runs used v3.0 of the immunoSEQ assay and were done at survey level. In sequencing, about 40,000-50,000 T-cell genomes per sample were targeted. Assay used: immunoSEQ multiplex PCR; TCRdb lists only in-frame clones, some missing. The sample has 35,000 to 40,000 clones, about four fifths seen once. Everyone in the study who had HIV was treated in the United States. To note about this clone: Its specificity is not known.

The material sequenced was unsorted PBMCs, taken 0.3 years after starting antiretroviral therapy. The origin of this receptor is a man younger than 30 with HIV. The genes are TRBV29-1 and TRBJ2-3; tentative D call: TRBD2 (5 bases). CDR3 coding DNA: TGCAGCGTTGATCGGAGCGGAAGCACAGATACGCAGTATTTT. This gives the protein CSVDRSGSTDTQYF.